The next 15 T cell receptor beta chains were all read from a single sample in a study of blood T cell repertoires in COVID-19. Profiling relied on immunoSEQ multiplex PCR, and the TCRdb table lists in-frame clones only, not all of them. The sample holds 100,000 to 120,000 clones, roughly 80% seen once. Sequencing input: peripheral blood. The receptors here all came from a woman at least 80 years old with acute or convalescent COVID-19.

V and J are TRBV28 and TRBJ1-6; D unclear. CDR3 length: 15 amino acids. With 6 bases removed from V and 7 bases from J, the gap between germline ends came to 16 bases. Germline V CDR1 and CDR2: MDHEN, SYDVKM. CDR3 loop: CASSPEGYQNSPLHF. The CDR3 DNA sequence: TGTGCCAGCAGCCCCGAGGGCTACCAAAATTCACCCCTCCACTTT.

There are a few counts of this clone. This chain connects TRBV5-4 to TRBJ2-5, with 8 bases matching TRBD2. Unmatched junction bases numbered 9, after V lost 5 bases and J lost 6 bases. This CDR3 has 14 amino acids. CDR1 and CDR2 from the germline V gene are SGHNT and YYREEE (reference sequence). The chain's CDR3 is CASRQAGGIQTQYF. The DNA for the CDR3 is TGTGCCAGCAGACAGGCGGGGGGCATTCAGACCCAGTACTTC.

This CDR3 reads CASSLQGSDTQYF. In nucleotides, the CDR3 is TGTGCCAGCAGTTTACAGGGATCAGATACGCAGTATTTT. The V and J genes are TRBV28 and TRBJ2-3, with a possible D match to TRBD1 (5 bases). This CDR3 comprises 13 residues. Trimming left V 2 bases short and J 4 bases short, with 7 bases between. Germline V gives CDR1 MDHEN, CDR2 SYDVKM.

The chain recombines TRBV21-1 with TRBJ1-5. TRBV21-1 is shown as a pseudogene. This CDR3 spans 16 amino acids. The CDR3 nucleotides are TGTGCCAGCAGCAAAAACGGGAGGGGTGATAGTCAGCCCCAGCATTTT. The encoded protein is CASSKNGRGDSQPQHF.

The V call is TRBV12-5, the J call TRBJ2-7, with no clear D. This CDR3 region has 14 residues. CDR1 and CDR2 from the germline V gene are LGHNT and FRNRAP. Trimming shortened V by 4 bases and J by 6 bases, and 16 bases separated the two germline ends. The CDR3: CASGSPNPTGEQYF. The CDR3 bases are TGTGCTAGTGGTTCGCCAAATCCAACGGGCGAGCAGTACTTC.

This clone was seen just once. V gene TRBV5-1 combines with J gene TRBJ2-3; 9 bases are shared with TRBD2. V dropped 4 bases and J dropped 3; count of bases not matched to a gene: 3. The CDR3 consists of 14 residues. In germline, CDR1 is SGHRS, CDR2 YFSETQ. The CDR3 nucleotides are TGCGCCAGCAGCCTAGCGGGAACGACAGATACGCAGTATTTT. Translation gives CASSLAGTTDTQYF.

The chain joins TRBV6-1 to TRBJ2-7; a possible D gene is TRBD1 (6 bases). Germline V gene lookup returns CDR1 MNHNS and CDR2 SASEGT. The V gene lost 0 bases and the J gene lost 4 bases, with 13 bases spanning the gap. This CDR3 contains 15 residues. The CDR3 DNA is TGTGCCAGCAGTGAAGCGGGGGACAATTTGTACGAGCAGTACGTC. It is translated as CASSEAGDNLYEQYV.

This chain links TRBV6-2 or TRBV6-3 with TRBJ2-7; TRBD2 agrees at 7 bases. The CDR3 sequence is 15 residues long. Germline lookup yields CDR1 MNHEY and CDR2 SVGEGT. With 5 bases clipped from V and 2 bases from J, the junction kept 9 bases outside the gene matches. The CDR3 spells CASSAHDGRPYEQYV. CDR3 in DNA: TGTGCCAGCAGTGCCCACGACGGGAGGCCCTACGAGCAGTACGTC.

This sequence joins TRBV5-4 and TRBJ1-1, with D unresolved. V lost 0 bases, J lost 4 bases, and 7 bases lay in between. The CDR3 runs to 13 residues. From germline, CDR1 is SGHNT and CDR2 YYREEE (reference sequence). CDR3: CASSLVTTTEAFF. The DNA for the CDR3 is TGTGCCAGCAGCTTGGTCACTACCACTGAAGCTTTCTTT.

The chain couples TRBV18 to TRBJ2-1; D unclear. The CDR3 totals 15 residues. Trimming stripped 2 bases from V and 2 bases from J, with 10 bases between. Germline V gene data show CDR1 as KGHSH and CDR2 as LQKENI. The CDR3 DNA follows: TGTGCCAGCTCACCATTAACCGGTCCCTACAATGAGCAGTTCTTC. As protein: CASSPLTGPYNEQFF.

This clone has more than one count but fewer than ten. This chain uses TRBV27 with TRBJ2-3, with 11 positions matching TRBD2. Germline CDR1 reads MNHEY; CDR2 reads SMNVEV (reference sequence). V lost 7 bases and J lost 0; bases outside the gene matches: 15. There are 19 residues in the CDR3. The CDR3 bases are TGTGCCAGCAACCTACCCAATCGACTAGCGGGACGAAGCACAGATACGCAGTATTTT. As protein: CASNLPNRLAGRSTDTQYF.

The chain links TRBV5-1 to TRBJ1-1; TRBD1 aligns across 8 bases. The length of the CDR3 is 14 residues. CDR1 is SGHRS and CDR2 is YFSETQ in the germline V gene. V shed 4 bases, J shed 5 bases, and the junction held 7 bases outside the gene matches. The CDR3: CASSAGGTETEAFF. The CDR3 bases are TGCGCCAGCAGCGCAGGGGGCACTGAAACTGAAGCTTTCTTT.

The chain couples TRBV5-4 to TRBJ2-5; D possibly corresponds to TRBD2 (7 bases). Germline loops: CDR1 SGHNT, CDR2 YYREEE (reference sequence). Trimming stripped 2 bases from V and 5 bases from J, with 16 bases between. The CDR3 runs 15 residues. The CDR3 sequence is CASSFIGGLLETQYF. Here the CDR3 DNA reads TGTGCCAGCAGCTTCATCGGGGGGCTACTGGAGACCCAGTACTTC.

The V gene is TRBV4-1, the J gene TRBJ2-7; 7 bases align to TRBD1. V lost 2 bases to trimming and J lost 5 bases; unmatched junction nucleotides: 12. The CDR3 covers 16 residues. Germline V gene data show CDR1 as MGHRA and CDR2 as YSYEKL. CDR3 residues: CASSQPRTGKFNEQYF. The CDR3 region has the DNA TGCGCCAGCAGCCAACCGAGGACAGGAAAGTTTAACGAGCAGTACTTC.

The chain's CDR3 is CASSGQGLAEQYV. The CDR3 DNA is TGTGCCAGCAGCGGACAGGGCCTGGCGGAGCAGTACGTC. V gene TRBV28 combines with J gene TRBJ2-7; 8 nucleotides align to TRBD1. Looked up from germline, CDR1 is MDHEN and CDR2 is SYDVKM. This CDR3 region has 13 residues. The J segment lost 7 bases and the V segment lost 6 bases, leaving 8 bases of the junction unmatched.